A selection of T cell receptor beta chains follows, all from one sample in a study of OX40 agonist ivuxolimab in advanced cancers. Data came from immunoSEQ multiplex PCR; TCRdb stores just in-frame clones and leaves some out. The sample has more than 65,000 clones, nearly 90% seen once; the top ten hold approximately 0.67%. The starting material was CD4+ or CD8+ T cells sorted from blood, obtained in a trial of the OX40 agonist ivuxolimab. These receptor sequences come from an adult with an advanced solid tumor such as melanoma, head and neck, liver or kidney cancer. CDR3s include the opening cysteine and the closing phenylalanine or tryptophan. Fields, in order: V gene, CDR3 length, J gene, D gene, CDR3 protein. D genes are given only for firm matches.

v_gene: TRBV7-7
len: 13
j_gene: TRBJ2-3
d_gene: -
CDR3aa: CASSARGVATQYF

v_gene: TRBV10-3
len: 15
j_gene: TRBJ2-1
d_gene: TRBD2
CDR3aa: CAISAGTRHIDEQFF

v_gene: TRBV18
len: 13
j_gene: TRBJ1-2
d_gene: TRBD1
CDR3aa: CASSPLDRDGYTF

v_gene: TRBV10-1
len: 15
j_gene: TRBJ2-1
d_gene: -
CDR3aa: CASSDDQGGYNEQFF

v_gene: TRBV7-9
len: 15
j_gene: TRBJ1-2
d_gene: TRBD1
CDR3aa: CASSPGTAKDYGYTF

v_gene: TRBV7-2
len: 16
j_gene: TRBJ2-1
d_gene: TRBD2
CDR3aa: CASSSRRGGSYNEQFF

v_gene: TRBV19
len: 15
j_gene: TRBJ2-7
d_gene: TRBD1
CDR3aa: CASSTGQGAVYEQYF

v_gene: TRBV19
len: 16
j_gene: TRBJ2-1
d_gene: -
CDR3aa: CASSIQAGSSYNEQFF

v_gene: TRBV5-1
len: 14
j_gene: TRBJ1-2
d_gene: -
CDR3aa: CASSPAGGFYGYTF

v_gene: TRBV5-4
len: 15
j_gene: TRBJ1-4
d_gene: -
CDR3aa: CASSFGGRGQEKLFF

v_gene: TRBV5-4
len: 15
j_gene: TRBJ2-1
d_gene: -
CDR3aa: CASSLGRSPIMGQFF

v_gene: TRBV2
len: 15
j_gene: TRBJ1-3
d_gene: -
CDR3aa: CASLKRQGQLDTIYF

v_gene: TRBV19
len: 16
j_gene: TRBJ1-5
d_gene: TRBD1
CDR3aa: CASSLGTDPSNQPQHF

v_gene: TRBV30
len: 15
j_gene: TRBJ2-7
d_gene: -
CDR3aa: CAWSVLGLSSYEQYF

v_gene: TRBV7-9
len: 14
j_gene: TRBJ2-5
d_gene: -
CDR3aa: CASSLGPYQETQYF

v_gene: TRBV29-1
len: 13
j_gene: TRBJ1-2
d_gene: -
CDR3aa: CSVSLGGGYGYTF

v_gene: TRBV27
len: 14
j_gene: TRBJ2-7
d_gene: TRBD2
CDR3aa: CASSFGLAGNEQYF

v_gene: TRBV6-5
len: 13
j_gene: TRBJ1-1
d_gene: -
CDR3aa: CASRAFGNTEAFF

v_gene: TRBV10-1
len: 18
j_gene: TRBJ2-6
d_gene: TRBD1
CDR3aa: CAITYDRDRLTGANVLTF

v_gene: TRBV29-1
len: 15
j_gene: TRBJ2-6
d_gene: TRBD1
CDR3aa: CSVDTGDSGANVLTF

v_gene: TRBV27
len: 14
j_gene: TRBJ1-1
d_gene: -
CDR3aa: CASRPQGRNTEAFF

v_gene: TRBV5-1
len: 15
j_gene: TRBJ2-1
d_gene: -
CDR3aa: CASSWGQALADEQFF

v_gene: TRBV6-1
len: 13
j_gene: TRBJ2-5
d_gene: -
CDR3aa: CASRGRPQETQYF

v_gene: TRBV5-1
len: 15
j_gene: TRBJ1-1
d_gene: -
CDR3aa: CASSLSGSGNTEAFF

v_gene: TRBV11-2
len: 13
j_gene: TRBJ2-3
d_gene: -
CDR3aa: CASSLEQTDTQYF

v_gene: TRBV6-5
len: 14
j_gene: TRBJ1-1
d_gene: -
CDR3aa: CASSFSGFNTEAFF

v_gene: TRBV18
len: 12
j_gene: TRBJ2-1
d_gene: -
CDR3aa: CASSPPRNEQFF

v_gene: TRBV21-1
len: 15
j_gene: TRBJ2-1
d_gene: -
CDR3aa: CASSRDLPPYNEQFF

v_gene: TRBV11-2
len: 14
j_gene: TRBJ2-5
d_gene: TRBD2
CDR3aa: CASDRAGVGETQYF